This T cell receptor beta chain was identified in a study of beta chain features in type 1 diabetes. This clone was detected only a few times. The authors reverse transcribed all of the isolated RNA, so sequencing captured expressed TCRB transcripts. The repertoire was sequenced with immunoSEQ multiplex PCR; TCRdb's copy has only in-frame clones and lacks some. The sample includes roughly 450,000 clones, around 10% of them seen just once. Cell sorting via CD45RO/CCR7/CD25/CD127/CD95/CD27 was performed to obtain CD4+ naive, central memory, regulatory and stem cell-like memory cells. The V and J ends lost 8 bases and 6 bases, in that order; junction bases with no gene match: 10. The length of the CDR3 is 15 residues. CDR1 and CDR2 (germline): SNHLY, FYNNEI.

Sample: naive CD4+ T cells from blood. This clonotype was sampled from a woman between 18 and 29 years old in good health. The chain uses TRBV2 and TRBJ1-1, with 12 bases that match TRBD1. CDR3 in amino acids: CASLRDRGRLPEAFF. The CDR3 region has the DNA TGTGCCAGCCTACGGGACAGGGGGCGCCTCCCTGAAGCTTTCTTT.